The following is a T cell receptor (beta chain) sequence with its context. It is likely a read error: a sequence one base away is far more abundant. These data come from a study of prognosis after radiotherapy for stage I lung cancer. Amplification of TCR beta CDR3 from genomic DNA used two-round multiplex PCR. Gene-specific TRBV and TRBJ primers were used in PCR round one. TCRdb itself ran the multiplex PCR reads through MiXCR, one entry per CDR3 protein. The table records some 20,000 distinct CDR3 sequences, 55% of them present only once. The CDR3 has 17 residues. V gave up 5 bases and J gave up 0 bases; unmatched junction bases: 12. Germline assignment: CDR1 MRHNA and CDR2 SNTAGT.

The receptor was derived from a donor aged 50 or older with non-small cell lung cancer. Sample: PBMCs, taken before or after stereotactic body radiation therapy (not recorded which). This chain links TRBV6-4 with TRBJ2-7, with 8 bases that match TRBD1. The CDR3: CASSYGQGIGCSYEQYF. The CDR3 bases are TGTGCCAGCAGTTACGGACAGGGAATCGGGTGCTCCTACGAGCAGTACTTC.